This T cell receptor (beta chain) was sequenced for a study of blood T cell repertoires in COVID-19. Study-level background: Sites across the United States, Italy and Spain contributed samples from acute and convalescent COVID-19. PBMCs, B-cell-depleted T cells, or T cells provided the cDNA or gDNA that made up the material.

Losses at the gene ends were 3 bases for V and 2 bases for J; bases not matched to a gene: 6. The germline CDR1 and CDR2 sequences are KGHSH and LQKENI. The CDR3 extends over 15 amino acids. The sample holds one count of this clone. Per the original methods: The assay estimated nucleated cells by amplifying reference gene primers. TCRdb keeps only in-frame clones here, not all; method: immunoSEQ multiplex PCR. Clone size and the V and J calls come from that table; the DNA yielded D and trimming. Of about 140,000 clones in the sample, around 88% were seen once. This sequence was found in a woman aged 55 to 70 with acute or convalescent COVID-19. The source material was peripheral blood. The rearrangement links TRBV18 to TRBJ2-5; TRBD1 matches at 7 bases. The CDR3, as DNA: TGTGCCAGCTCACCCGAGGGCAGGGGGCAAGAGACCCAGTACTTC. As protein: CASSPEGRGQETQYF. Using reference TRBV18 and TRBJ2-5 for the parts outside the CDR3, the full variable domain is NAGVMQNPRHLVRRRGQEARLRCSPMKGHSHVYWYRQLPEEGLKFMVYLQKENIIDESGMPKERFSAEFPKEGPSILRIQQVVRGDSAAYFCASSPEGRGQETQYFGPGTRLLVL.